The present T cell receptor (beta chain) was sequenced within a study of Graves' ophthalmopathy and Graves' hyperthyroidism. The CDR3 spans 12 residues. Between the trimmed V and J ends, which lost 2 bases and 14 bases, there was a span of 10 bases. General study findings and limits: Among expanded thyroid clonotypes above 0.001 frequency, most also occurred in blood. Stable hyperthyroidism and ophthalmopathy were told apart by a 13-signature model, which achieved roughly 89% sensitivity and nearly 84% specificity.

Amplification of the TCR beta CDR3 regions used RNA transcripts (as template). First-round RT-PCR with HTBI primers preceded a second-round multiplex PCR. TCRdb reprocessed the multiplex PCR reads via MiXCR and lists one record per CDR3 protein. The sample carries over a million distinct CDR3 sequences, about 38% recorded once. Each hyperthyroidism patient was newly diagnosed, with under 2 months' duration, and aged 18 to 65. Researchers turned away patients with other autoimmune diseases, uncontrolled infections, pregnancy or lactation. On this clonotype itself: Its antigen is unknown.

This clonotype was sampled from an adult man with Graves' hyperthyroidism. The chain is built from TRBV12-3 or TRBV12-4 and TRBJ1-6; D is unresolved. The sample consisted of peripheral blood or thyroid tissue (not recorded which). CDR3 bases: TGTGCCAGCAGTTTATTAGCTCGAACCCTCCACTTT. Translating gives CASSLLARTLHF.